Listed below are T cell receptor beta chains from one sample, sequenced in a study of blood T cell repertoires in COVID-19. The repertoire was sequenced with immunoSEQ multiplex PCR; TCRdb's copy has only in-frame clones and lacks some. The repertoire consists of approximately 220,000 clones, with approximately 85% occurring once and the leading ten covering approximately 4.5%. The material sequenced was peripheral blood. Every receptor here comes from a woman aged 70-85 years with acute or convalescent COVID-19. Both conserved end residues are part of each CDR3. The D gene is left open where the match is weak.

cdr3_aa: CASSQVLTCDSGYTF
cdr3_nt: TGCGCCAGCAGCCAAGTCTTAACGTGCGACAGCGGCTACACCTTC
cdr3_length: 15
d_call: .
j_call: TRBJ1-2
v_call: TRBV4-1

cdr3_aa: CASSLEVDSNEKLFF
cdr3_nt: TGTGCCAGCAGCTTGGAGGTGGACAGTAATGAAAAACTGTTTTTT
cdr3_length: 15
d_call: .
j_call: TRBJ1-4
v_call: TRBV5-8

cdr3_aa: CASSLGGSDRVYSYEQYF
cdr3_nt: TGTGCCAGCAGCTTAGGGGGATCGGACAGGGTGTACTCCTACGAGCAGTACTTC
cdr3_length: 18
d_call: TRBD1
j_call: TRBJ2-7
v_call: TRBV7-2

cdr3_aa: CASSYSRGGNYGYTF
cdr3_nt: TGTGCCAGCAGTTACTCGAGAGGGGGCAACTATGGCTACACCTTC
cdr3_length: 15
d_call: TRBD1
j_call: TRBJ1-2
v_call: TRBV6-2/TRBV6-3

cdr3_aa: CASSGEGAGHVICTLAKNIQYF
cdr3_nt: TGTGCCAGCAGCGGGGAGGGTGCGGGCCATGTAATCTGCACCTTAGCCAAAAACATTCAGTACTTC
cdr3_length: 22
d_call: .
j_call: TRBJ2-4
v_call: TRBV12-1

cdr3_aa: CASSQVWGQGETEAFF
cdr3_nt: TGTGCCAGCAGCCAAGTCTGGGGACAGGGGGAAACTGAAGCTTTCTTT
cdr3_length: 16
d_call: TRBD1
j_call: TRBJ1-1
v_call: TRBV4-2

cdr3_aa: CASSLGGQAPRAFF
cdr3_nt: TGTGCCAGCAGCCTCGGGGGGCAGGCGCCGAGGGCTTTCTTT
cdr3_length: 14
d_call: .
j_call: TRBJ1-1
v_call: TRBV5-6

cdr3_aa: CASRTARGKLFF
cdr3_nt: TGTGCCAGCAGAACCGCCCGGGGGAAACTGTTTTTT
cdr3_length: 12
d_call: .
j_call: TRBJ1-4
v_call: TRBV2

cdr3_aa: CASALLSSDEQFF
cdr3_nt: TGTGCCAGCGCTCTTCTAAGTTCGGATGAGCAGTTCTTC
cdr3_length: 13
d_call: .
j_call: TRBJ2-1
v_call: TRBV6-5

cdr3_aa: CASSPVRGAQETQYF
cdr3_nt: TGTGCCAGCAGCCCAGTTCGGGGGGCCCAAGAGACCCAGTACTTC
cdr3_length: 15
d_call: .
j_call: TRBJ2-5
v_call: TRBV7-2

cdr3_aa: CASSYSSRGGNQPQHF
cdr3_nt: TGTGCCAGCAGTTACTCGAGCAGGGGGGGCAATCAGCCCCAGCATTTT
cdr3_length: 16
d_call: TRBD1
j_call: TRBJ1-5
v_call: TRBV6-2/TRBV6-3